This TCR beta chain was captured in a study of T cell repertoires in cytomegalovirus infection. Germline V lookup: CDR1 SGHVS, CDR2 FQNEAQ. The CDR3 has 17 residues. The V and J ends lost 3 bases and 2 bases respectively, with 16 bases between them. TCRdb passed the reads through MiXCR, listing each CDR3 protein once. The table records fewer than 70,000 distinct CDR3 sequences, around 27% of them present only once. To note about this clonotype: Its matching antigen is unknown.

This clonotype originated in a human donor in good health (CMV status not recorded). Some clones in this sample may be carry-over from other donors' samples. The sample here was CD8+ T cells from cultured PBMCs, taken from culture after CMV antigen stimulation. The chain employs TRBV7-8 and TRBJ1-4; tentative D call: TRBD1 (5 bases). As DNA, the CDR3 is TGTGCCAGCAGCTTCGCCGAAGGGGAGGTTACTAATGAAAAACTGTTTTTT. It encodes CASSFAEGEVTNEKLFF.